The text below deals with one TCR beta chain. This entry is derived from a study of CD8 T cells in Susac syndrome. CDR3 length equals 16 residues. The V end was cut by 5 bases, the J end by 4 bases, with 19 bases between. Germline assignment: CDR1 LGHNA and CDR2 YNFKEQ. TCR beta sequencing covered blood CD8+ and CD4+ T cells. The RNA input was 0.5 to 1 ug, and it was reverse transcribed with random hexamers. Amplification of TCR beta CDR3 was carried out by immunoSEQ multiplex PCR, which covered 54 Vbeta and 13 Jbeta segments. TCRdb called the immunoSEQ multiplex PCR reads again in MiXCR, with one record for every CDR3 protein. The sample lists around 80,000 distinct CDR3 sequences, more than 85% occurring once.

The origin of this receptor is a human donor with multiple sclerosis. The sample taken for sequencing was CD8+ T cells from PBMCs. This chain uses TRBV4-2 with TRBJ2-3, with a possible D match to TRBD1 (6 bases). This chain's CDR3 is CASSAQQGMVADTQYF. Written as DNA, the CDR3 is TGTGCCAGCAGCGCCCAACAGGGAATGGTTGCAGATACGCAGTATTTT.